This entry lists 11 T cell receptor beta chains sequenced from one sample in a study of blood T cell repertoires in COVID-19. Measured with immunoSEQ multiplex PCR; TCRdb has only the in-frame clones, and not every one. The sample includes about 18,000 clones, 85% to 90% seen only once; the top ten take around 13%. Sequencing used peripheral blood. These receptors were collected from a man in his sixties with active COVID-19.

This rearrangement joins TRBV4-1 to TRBJ1-1; no clear D gene. The V gene's germline CDR1 is MGHRA and CDR2 YSYEKL. V was clipped by 3 bases and J by 11 bases, with 13 bases between them. The CDR3 contains 12 residues. The CDR3: CASSHLGPAAFF. The CDR3 region has the DNA TGCGCCAGCAGCCATCTTGGGCCGGCGGCTTTCTTT.

The rearrangement links TRBV9 to TRBJ1-1; D is perhaps TRBD1 (5 bases). The CDR3 runs 13 residues. Trimming shortened V by 5 bases and J by 0 bases, and 8 bases separated the two germline ends. CDR1 and CDR2 (germline): SGDLS, YYNGEE. The CDR3 protein is CASRETVNTEAFF. The CDR3 coding sequence is TGTGCCAGCAGAGAGACAGTGAACACTGAAGCTTTCTTT.

The rearrangement uses TRBV7-9 and TRBJ1-6; D not certain. This CDR3 contains 15 residues. V was cut by 5 bases and J by 3 bases, with 11 bases left in between. CDR1 SEHNR and CDR2 FQNEAQ come from the germline V gene (reference sequence). CDR3 DNA sequence: TGTGCCAGCAGCCTCCCCGGCGGCTATAATTCACCCCTCCACTTT. This codes for CASSLPGGYNSPLHF.

The chain combines TRBV7-9 with TRBJ2-3, with unresolved D. V shed 1 base and J shed 2 bases, with 10 bases lying between them. CDR3 length: 15 residues. CDR1 and CDR2 from the germline V gene are SEHNR and FQNEAQ (reference sequence). The CDR3 sequence: CASSLGVAYTDTQYF. The CDR3 bases are TGTGCCAGCAGCTTAGGAGTAGCCTACACAGATACGCAGTATTTT. Drawing the rest from reference TRBV7-9 and TRBJ2-3, the complete variable domain is DTGVSQNPRHKITKRGQNVTFRCDPISEHNRLYWYRQTLGQGPEFLTYFQNEAQLEKSRLLSDRFSAERPKGSFSTLEIQRTEQGDSAMYLCASSLGVAYTDTQYFGPGTRLTVL.

In this sample, this clone turned up a few times. This sequence joins TRBV19 and TRBJ2-3; 9 nucleotides match TRBD1. The V gene end was trimmed by 5 bases and the J gene end by 1 base; junction bases not matched to a gene: 7. Germline V gene lookup returns CDR1 LNHDA and CDR2 SQIVND (reference sequence). CDR3 size: 16 residues. The CDR3 reads CASSLSGQGGTDTQYF. DNA of the CDR3: TGTGCCAGTAGTCTCTCGGGACAGGGTGGCACAGATACGCAGTATTTT.

The chain joins TRBV6-5 to TRBJ2-7; 12 nucleotides agree with TRBD2. CDR3 length: 15 amino acids. With V trimmed by 6 bases and J by 2 bases, 5 bases remained unmatched. From germline, CDR1 is MNHEY and CDR2 SVGAGI. The CDR3 loop reads CASRRGLAGTYEQYF. The CDR3 DNA reads TGTGCCAGCAGACGGGGACTAGCGGGTACCTACGAGCAGTACTTC.

This clone turned up a few times. The chain joins TRBV5-1 to TRBJ1-2; tentatively, D is TRBD1 (6 bases). V shed 4 bases and J shed 8 bases, with 15 bases lying between them. CDR1 is SGHRS and CDR2 is YFSETQ in the germline V gene. This CDR3 contains 13 residues. This CDR3 is CASSDKQGLGYTF. The CDR3 nucleotides are TGCGCCAGCAGCGATAAACAGGGCTTGGGCTACACCTTC. The variable domain in full, completed from reference TRBV5-1 and TRBJ1-2, reads KAGVTQTPRYLIKTRGQQVTLSCSPISGHRSVSWYQQTPGQGLQFLFEYFSETQRNKGNFPGRFSGRQFSNSRSEMNVSTLELGDSALYLCASSDKQGLGYTFGSGTRLTVV.

V gene TRBV19 combines with J gene TRBJ2-7, with D possibly matching TRBD2 (5 bases). This CDR3 has 13 amino acids. The ends were cut back, 4 bases at V and 0 bases at J, with 7 bases in the middle. Germline V CDR1 and CDR2: LNHDA, SQIVND (reference sequence). The CDR3 protein is CASSTDFSYEQYF. The CDR3 region has the DNA TGTGCCAGTAGTACGGACTTCTCCTACGAGCAGTACTTC.

The V and J genes are TRBV6-5 and TRBJ1-1, with D uncertain. This CDR3 contains 14 residues. Trimming took off 0 bases at V and 1 base at J, with 6 bases between the two ends. Germline V gives CDR1 MNHEY, CDR2 SVGAGI. The CDR3 coding sequence is TGTGCCAGCAGTTACTCAGGCGGGAACACTGAAGCTTTCTTT. Protein: CASSYSGGNTEAFF.

This sequence joins TRBV10-3 and TRBJ2-3; 10 bases match TRBD2. The CDR3 has 15 amino acids. CDR1 and CDR2 (germline): ENHRY, SYGVKD. The ends lost 4 bases at V and 5 bases at J; junction bases unmatched: 6. CDR3 DNA: TGTGCCATCAGTGTGGGTTTAGCGGGGGGAGATACGCAGTATTTT. Residues: CAISVGLAGGDTQYF.

CDR3: CASIRTSGSINYGYTF. CDR3 nucleotides: TGTGCCAGTATAAGGACTTCGGGGTCCATAAACTATGGCTACACCTTC. The chain links TRBV19 to TRBJ1-2; no reliable D call. The CDR3 runs 16 residues. Germline CDR1 reads LNHDA; CDR2 reads SQIVND (reference sequence). Deletions cut 7 bases from V and 2 bases from J, with 20 bases between.